Listed below are T cell receptor beta chains from one sample, sequenced in a study of blood T cells in healthy people across ages. Each CDR3 protein is one row after TCRdb ran MiXCR on the 5' RACE reads. Among more than 650,000 distinct CDR3 sequences listed, roughly 24% were seen once. This sample was also put to use in a study of T cells of mothers and their children.

The specimen sequenced was blood. Source of these receptors: a boy between 10 and 17 years old in good health. The CDR3 runs from the conserved cysteine through the conserved F or W. A D gene is named only where the DNA matches it firmly. Size tells how often a clone was seen (once, few, many) or the class of an expanded clone, and some rows leave it out.

>TRBJ2-7|13|-|TRBV6-5|-
TGTGCCAGCAGCCCCCGAGGGTTCGACGAGCAGTACTTC
CASSPRGFDEQYF
>TRBJ1-1|14|-|TRBV7-9|-
TGTGCCAGCAGCCTACAGGGAGACGTCACTGAAGCTTTCTTT
CASSLQGDVTEAFF
>TRBJ2-7|12|-|TRBV29-1|-
TGCAGCGTTGAGACTAGCTCCTACGAGCAGTACTTC
CSVETSSYEQYF
>TRBJ2-5|15|few|TRBV20-1|TRBD2
TGCAGTGCTAGAGATCCACTAGCGGGGAGCGGGACCCAGTACTTC
CSARDPLAGSGTQYF
>TRBJ1-5|14|many|TRBV20-1|-
TGCAGTGCTAGAGACAGGGGCGGCAATCAGCCCCAGCATTTT
CSARDRGGNQPQHF
>TRBJ1-5|15|few|TRBV20-1|-
TGCAGTGCGAAGAGAGGACATTATAGCAATCAGCCCCAGCATTTT
CSAKRGHYSNQPQHF
>TRBJ2-5|15|-|TRBV6-5|-
TGTGCCAGCAGTTACGGAGTGGGGGAACGAGAGACCCAGTACTTC
CASSYGVGERETQYF
>TRBJ1-1|13|-|TRBV6-5|-
TGTGCCAGCCTACCACCCGAAAGCACTGAAGCTTTCTTT
CASLPPESTEAFF
>TRBJ1-4|13|few|TRBV15|TRBD1
TGTGCCACCAGCAGTGGACAGGGGGACATACTGTTTTTT
CATSSGQGDILFF
>TRBJ2-7|15|-|TRBV12-3/TRBV12-4|-
TGTGCCAGCAGTAGATCCGGGATGAGCTCCTACGAGCAATACTTC
CASSRSGMSSYEQYF
>TRBJ1-2|15|-|TRBV27|TRBD1
TGTGCCAGCAGTATTCATATGGGACAGGGCAATGGCTACACCTTC
CASSIHMGQGNGYTF